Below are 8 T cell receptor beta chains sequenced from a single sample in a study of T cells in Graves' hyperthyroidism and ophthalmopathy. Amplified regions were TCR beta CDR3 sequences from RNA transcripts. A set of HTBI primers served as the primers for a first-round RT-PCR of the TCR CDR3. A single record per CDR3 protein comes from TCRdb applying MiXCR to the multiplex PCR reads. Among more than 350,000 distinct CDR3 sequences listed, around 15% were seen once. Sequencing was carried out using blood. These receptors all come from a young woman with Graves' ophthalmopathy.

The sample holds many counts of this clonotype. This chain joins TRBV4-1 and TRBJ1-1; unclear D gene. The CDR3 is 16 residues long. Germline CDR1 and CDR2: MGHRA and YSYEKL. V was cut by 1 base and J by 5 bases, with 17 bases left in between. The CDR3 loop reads CASSQGPQDGLTEAFF. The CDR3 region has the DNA TGCGCCAGCAGCCAAGGGCCCCAAGACGGATTGACTGAAGCTTTCTTT.

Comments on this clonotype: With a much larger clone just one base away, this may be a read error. CDR3 sequence (DNA): TGCAGTGCTAAGGGTCAGGGGCCCTATCGTAGTCAGCCCCAGCATTTT. This gives the protein CSAKGQGPYRSQPQHF. The V call is TRBV20-1, the J call TRBJ1-5, with a possible D match to TRBD1 (6 bases). This CDR3 is built from 16 residues. Germline assignment: CDR1 DFQATT and CDR2 SNEGSKA (reference sequence). Trimming took 4 bases from V and 6 from J, leaving 22 bases between them.

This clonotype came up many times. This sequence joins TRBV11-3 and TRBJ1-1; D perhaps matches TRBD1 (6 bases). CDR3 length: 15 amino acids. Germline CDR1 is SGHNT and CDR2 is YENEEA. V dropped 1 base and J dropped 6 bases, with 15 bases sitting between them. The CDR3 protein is CASSLGRGQTSEAFF. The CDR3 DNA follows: TGTGCCAGCAGCTTAGGCCGTGGACAGACGTCTGAAGCTTTCTTT.

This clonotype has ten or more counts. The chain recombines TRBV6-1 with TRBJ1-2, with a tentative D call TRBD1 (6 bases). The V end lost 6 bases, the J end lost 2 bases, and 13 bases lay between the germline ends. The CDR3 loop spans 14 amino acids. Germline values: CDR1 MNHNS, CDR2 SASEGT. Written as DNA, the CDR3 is TGTGCCAGCAGGGATTGGACAGCCAACTATGGCTACACCTTC. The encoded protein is CASRDWTANYGYTF.

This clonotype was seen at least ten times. CDR3 protein: CASSPSDGNQPQHF. CDR3 coding DNA: TGTGCCAGCTCACCGAGCGATGGCAATCAGCCCCAGCATTTT. This chain connects TRBV18 to TRBJ1-5, with D unclear. Trimming took off 3 bases at V and 2 bases at J, with 8 bases between the two ends. The CDR3 consists of 14 residues. The V gene's germline CDR1 is KGHSH and CDR2 LQKENI.

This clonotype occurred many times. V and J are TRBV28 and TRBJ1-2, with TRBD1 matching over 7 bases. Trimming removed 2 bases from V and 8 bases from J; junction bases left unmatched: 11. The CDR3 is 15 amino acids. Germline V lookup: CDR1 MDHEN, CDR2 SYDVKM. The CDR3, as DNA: TGTGCCAGCAGTTTAGCGGCGAGCCAGGGGGACGGCTACACCTTC. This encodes CASSLAASQGDGYTF.

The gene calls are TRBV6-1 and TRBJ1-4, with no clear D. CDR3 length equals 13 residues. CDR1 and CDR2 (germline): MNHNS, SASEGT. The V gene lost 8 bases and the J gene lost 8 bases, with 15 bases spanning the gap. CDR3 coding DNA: TGTGCCAGCTTTAACGCCCCCGGGGAAAAACTGTTTTTT. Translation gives CASFNAPGEKLFF.

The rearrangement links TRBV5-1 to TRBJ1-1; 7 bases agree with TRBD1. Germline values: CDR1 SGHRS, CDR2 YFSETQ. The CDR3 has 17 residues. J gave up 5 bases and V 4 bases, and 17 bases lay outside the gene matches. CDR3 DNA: TGCGCCAGCAGCCCTTGGGGACAGTCTCGTTTTAGGACTGAAGCTTTCTTT. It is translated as CASSPWGQSRFRTEAFF.